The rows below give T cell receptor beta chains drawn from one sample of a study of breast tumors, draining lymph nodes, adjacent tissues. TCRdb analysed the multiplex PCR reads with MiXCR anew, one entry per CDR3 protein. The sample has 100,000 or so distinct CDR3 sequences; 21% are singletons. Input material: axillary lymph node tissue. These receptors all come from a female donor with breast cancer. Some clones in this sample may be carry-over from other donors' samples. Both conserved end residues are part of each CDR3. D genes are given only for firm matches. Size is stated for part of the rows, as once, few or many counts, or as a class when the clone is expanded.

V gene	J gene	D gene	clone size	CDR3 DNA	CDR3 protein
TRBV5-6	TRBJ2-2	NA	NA	NA	CASSSAKGRYEQYFGPGTGELFF
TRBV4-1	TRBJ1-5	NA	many	TGCGCCAGCAGCCCGAACACTGGGTTTCAGCCCCAGCATTTT	CASSPNTGFQPQHF
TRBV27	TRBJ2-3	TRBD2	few	TGTGCCAGCAGTTTATCGGGACTAGCAATGTATACGCAGTATTTT	CASSLSGLAMYTQYF
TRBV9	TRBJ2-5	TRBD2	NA	TGTGCCAGCAGCGTAGGGACTAGCGCAAAGACCCAGTACTTC	CASSVGTSAKTQYF
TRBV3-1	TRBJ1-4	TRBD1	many	TGTGCCAGCAGCCAGCGGGGACAGGGAGGTGGGAAACTGTTTTTT	CASSQRGQGGGKLFF
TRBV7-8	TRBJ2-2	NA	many	TGTGCCAGCAGCCGCATCACCGGGGAGCTGTTTTTT	CASSRITGELFF
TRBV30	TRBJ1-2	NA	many	TGTGCCTGGAAATACCCCGGGACTAACTATGGCTACACCTTC	CAWKYPGTNYGYTF
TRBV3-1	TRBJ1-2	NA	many	TGTGCCAGCAGTTTTAGGGGAGGCTACTATGGCTACACCTTC	CASSFRGGYYGYTF
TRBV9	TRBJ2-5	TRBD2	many	TGTGCCAGCAGCATTTATAGCGGGGGGTTTCAAGAGACCCAGTACTTC	CASSIYSGGFQETQYF
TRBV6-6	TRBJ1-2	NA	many	TGTGCCAGCAGTTACGTGAACCGGGGAAACTATGGCTACACCTTC	CASSYVNRGNYGYTF
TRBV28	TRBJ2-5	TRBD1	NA	TGTGCCAGCAGTTTATCTCTGCGGAACAGGGGATCGGCAGAGACCCAGTACTTC	CASSLSLRNRGSAETQYF
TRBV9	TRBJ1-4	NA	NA	TGTGCCAGCAGCAAGAGCCAGGTATTGCTGCCTAATGAAAAACTGTTTTTT	CASSKSQVLLPNEKLFF
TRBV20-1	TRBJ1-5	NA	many	TGCAGTGCTAGAGGCAGGGGTATCTACCAGCCCCAGCATTTT	CSARGRGIYQPQHF
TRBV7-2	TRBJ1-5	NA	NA	TGTGCCAGCAGCTTAGATGGAGGCGCCAATCAGCCCCAGCATTTT	CASSLDGGANQPQHF
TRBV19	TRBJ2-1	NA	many	TGTGCCAGTAGCCGCTTACCTGACGTTCGGGATGAGCAGTTCTTC	CASSRLPDVRDEQFF